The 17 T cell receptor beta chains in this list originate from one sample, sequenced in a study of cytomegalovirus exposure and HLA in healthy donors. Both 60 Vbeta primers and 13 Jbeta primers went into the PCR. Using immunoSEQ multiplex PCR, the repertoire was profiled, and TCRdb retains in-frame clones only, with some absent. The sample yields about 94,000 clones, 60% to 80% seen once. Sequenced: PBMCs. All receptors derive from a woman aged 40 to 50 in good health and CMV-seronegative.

CDR3 in DNA: TGTGCCAGCAGCCCGACAGGGTTCACTGAAGCTTTCTTT. Its protein is CASSPTGFTEAFF. The rearrangement links TRBV7-9 to TRBJ1-1; 7 bases match TRBD1. The CDR3 has 13 amino acids. In germline, CDR1 is SEHNR, CDR2 FQNEAQ (reference sequence). J was trimmed by 4 bases and V by 5 bases; bases with no gene match: 4.

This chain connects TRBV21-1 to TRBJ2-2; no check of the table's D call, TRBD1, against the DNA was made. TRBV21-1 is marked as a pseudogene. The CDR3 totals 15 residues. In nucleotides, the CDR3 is TGTGCCAGCACTCGGACAGACGCGAACACCGGGGAGCTGTTTTTT. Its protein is CASTRTDANTGELFF.

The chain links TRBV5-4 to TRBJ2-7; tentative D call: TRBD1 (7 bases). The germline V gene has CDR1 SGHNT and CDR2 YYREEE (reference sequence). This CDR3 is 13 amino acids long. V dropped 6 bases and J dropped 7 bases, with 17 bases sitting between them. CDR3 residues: CASNLGQAGEQYF. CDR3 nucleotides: TGTGCCAGCAACCTAGGACAGGCGGGGGAGCAGTACTTC.

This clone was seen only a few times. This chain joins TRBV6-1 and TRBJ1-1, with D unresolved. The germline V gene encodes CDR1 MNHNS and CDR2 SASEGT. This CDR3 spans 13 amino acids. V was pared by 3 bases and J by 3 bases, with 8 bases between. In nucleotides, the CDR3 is TGTGCCAGCAGTGACAGGCGGGACACTGAAGCTTTCTTT. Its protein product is CASSDRRDTEAFF.

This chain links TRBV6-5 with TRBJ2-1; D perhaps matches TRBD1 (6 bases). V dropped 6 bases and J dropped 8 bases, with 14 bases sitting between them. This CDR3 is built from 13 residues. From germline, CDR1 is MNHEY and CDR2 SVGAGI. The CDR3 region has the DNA TGTGCCAGCAGGGCAACAGGGTACCATGAGCAGTTCTTC. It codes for CASRATGYHEQFF.

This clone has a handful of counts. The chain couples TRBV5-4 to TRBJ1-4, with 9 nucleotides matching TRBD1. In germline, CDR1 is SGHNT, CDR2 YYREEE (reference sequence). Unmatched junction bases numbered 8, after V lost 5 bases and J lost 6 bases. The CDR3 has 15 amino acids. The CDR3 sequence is CASSHGRDRDEKLFF. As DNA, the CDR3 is TGTGCCAGCAGTCATGGAAGGGACAGGGATGAAAAACTGTTTTTT. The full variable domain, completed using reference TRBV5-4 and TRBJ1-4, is ETGVTQSPTHLIKTRGQQVTLRCSSQSGHNTVSWYQQALGQGPQFIFQYYREEENGRGNFPPRFSGLQFPNYSSELNVNALELDDSALYLCASSHGRDRDEKLFFGSGTQLSVL.

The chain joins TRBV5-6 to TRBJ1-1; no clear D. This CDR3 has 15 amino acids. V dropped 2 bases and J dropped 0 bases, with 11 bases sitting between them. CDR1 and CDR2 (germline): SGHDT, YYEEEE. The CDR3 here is CASSFISGMNTEAFF. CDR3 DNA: TGTGCCAGCAGCTTTATTTCTGGCATGAACACTGAAGCTTTCTTT.

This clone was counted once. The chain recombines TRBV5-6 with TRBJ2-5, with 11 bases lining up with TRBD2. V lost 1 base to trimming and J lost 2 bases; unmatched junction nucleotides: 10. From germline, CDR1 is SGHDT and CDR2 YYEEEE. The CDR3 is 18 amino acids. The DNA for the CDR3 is TGTGCCAGCAGCTTGCTTAGCGGGGGGGCTGGAGGGCAAGAGACCCAGTACTTC. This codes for CASSLLSGGAGGQETQYF.

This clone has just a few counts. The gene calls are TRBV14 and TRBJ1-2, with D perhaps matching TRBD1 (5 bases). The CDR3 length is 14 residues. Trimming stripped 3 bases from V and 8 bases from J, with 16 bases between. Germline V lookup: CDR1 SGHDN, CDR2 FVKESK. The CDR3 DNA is TGTGCCAGCAGCCAGGGTCCAGGGCTAATGGGCTACACCTTC. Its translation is CASSQGPGLMGYTF.

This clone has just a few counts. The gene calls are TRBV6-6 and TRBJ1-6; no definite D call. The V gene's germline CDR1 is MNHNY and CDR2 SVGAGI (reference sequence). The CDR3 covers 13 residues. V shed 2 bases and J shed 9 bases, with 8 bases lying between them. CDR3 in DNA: TGTGCCAGCAGTTACGGAGGGAGTTCACCCCTCCACTTT. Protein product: CASSYGGSSPLHF.

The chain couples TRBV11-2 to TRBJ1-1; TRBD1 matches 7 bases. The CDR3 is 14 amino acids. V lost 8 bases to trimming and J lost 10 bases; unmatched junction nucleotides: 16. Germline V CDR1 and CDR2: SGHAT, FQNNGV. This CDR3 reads CASANSGGHGGAFF. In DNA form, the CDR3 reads TGTGCCAGCGCCAACTCAGGGGGGCACGGGGGAGCTTTCTTT.

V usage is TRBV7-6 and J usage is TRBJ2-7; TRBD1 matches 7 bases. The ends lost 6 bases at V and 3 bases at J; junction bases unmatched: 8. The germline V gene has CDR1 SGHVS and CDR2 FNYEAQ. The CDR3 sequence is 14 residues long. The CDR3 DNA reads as TGTGCCAGCAGTCCGACAGGGCCCTTCTACGAGCAGTACTTC. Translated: CASSPTGPFYEQYF.

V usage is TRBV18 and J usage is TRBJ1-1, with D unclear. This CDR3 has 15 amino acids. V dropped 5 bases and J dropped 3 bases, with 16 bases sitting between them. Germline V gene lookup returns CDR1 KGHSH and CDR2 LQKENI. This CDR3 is CASSAILSRDTEAFF. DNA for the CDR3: TGTGCCAGCTCAGCCATCCTATCGCGAGACACTGAAGCTTTCTTT. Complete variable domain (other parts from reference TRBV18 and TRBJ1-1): NAGVMQNPRHLVRRRGQEARLRCSPMKGHSHVYWYRQLPEEGLKFMVYLQKENIIDESGMPKERFSAEFPKEGPSILRIQQVVRGDSAAYFCASSAILSRDTEAFFGQGTRLTVV.

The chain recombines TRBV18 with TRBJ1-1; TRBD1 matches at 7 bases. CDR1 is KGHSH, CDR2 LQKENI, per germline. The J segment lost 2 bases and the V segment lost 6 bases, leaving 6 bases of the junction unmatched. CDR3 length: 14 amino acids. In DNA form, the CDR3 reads TGTGCCAGCTCTCAAGGGACAGCAAACACTGAAGCTTTCTTT. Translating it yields CASSQGTANTEAFF.

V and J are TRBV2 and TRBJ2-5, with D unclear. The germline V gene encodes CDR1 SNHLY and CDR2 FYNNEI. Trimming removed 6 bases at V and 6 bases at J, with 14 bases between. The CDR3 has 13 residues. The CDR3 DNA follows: TGTGCCAGCAGGGAGATTTCTATCCAGACCCAGTACTTC. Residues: CASREISIQTQYF.

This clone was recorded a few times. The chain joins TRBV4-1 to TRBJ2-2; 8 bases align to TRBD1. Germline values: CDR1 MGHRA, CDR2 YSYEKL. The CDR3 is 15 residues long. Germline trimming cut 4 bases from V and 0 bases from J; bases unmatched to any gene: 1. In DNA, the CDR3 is TGCGCCAGCAGCCGGGGACAGGCGAACACCGGGGAGCTGTTTTTT. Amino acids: CASSRGQANTGELFF.

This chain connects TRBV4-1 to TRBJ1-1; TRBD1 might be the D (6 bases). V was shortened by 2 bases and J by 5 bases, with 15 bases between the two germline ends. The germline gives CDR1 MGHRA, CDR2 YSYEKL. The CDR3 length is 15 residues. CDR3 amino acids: CASSQLSGTITEAFF. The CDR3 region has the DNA TGCGCCAGCAGCCAACTGTCCGGGACAATAACTGAAGCTTTCTTT.